This T cell receptor (beta chain) was retrieved from a study of Ad26.COV2.S vaccination and SARS-CoV-2 variants. Assay used: immunoSEQ multiplex PCR; TCRdb lists only in-frame clones, some missing. Here the sample spans more than 250,000 clones, 80% to 90% being singletons. The sample's treatment: 19 received Ad26.COV2.S at low or high dose, single or two shots; 5 received placebo; per-sample allocation not given. After the first vaccine or placebo injection, samples were drawn on day 63. Recruitment in Boston yielded a donor of adult age, 18-55 years. The germline CDR1 and CDR2 sequences are SGHVS and FNYEAQ. The J segment lost 4 bases and the V segment lost 0 bases, leaving 8 bases of the junction unmatched. The CDR3 is 18 amino acids.

Here the sequenced sample was peripheral blood, taken in a trial of Ad26.COV2.S vaccine versus placebo. The sequence was collected from a person aged 18-65 years who received the Ad26.COV2.S COVID-19 vaccine or a placebo. The V call is TRBV7-6, the J call TRBJ2-2, with 10 positions matching TRBD2. CDR3 amino acids: CASSLAQRASGSTGELFF. CDR3 nucleotide sequence: TGTGCCAGCAGCTTAGCCCAGCGGGCTAGCGGGAGCACCGGGGAGCTGTTTTTT.